This TCR beta chain comes out of a study of blood T cell repertoires in COVID-19. Across the whole study: T cells, B-cell-depleted T cells, or PBMCs provided the cDNA or gDNA that served as material.

Across about two dozen US areas, participants ranged in age from about 18 to 90 years. Participants' reported clinical history set cohort assignment. Trimming took off 2 bases at V and 8 bases at J, with 12 bases between the two ends. This CDR3 region has 13 residues. Sequenced by immunoSEQ multiplex PCR; TCRdb stores in-frame clones only, minus some. The top ten clones hold about 5.8% of a sample with 120,000 to 150,000 clones, about 83% of them seen once. This chain connects TRBV12-3 or TRBV12-4 to TRBJ1-1, with D possibly matching TRBD1 (6 bases). The source is a woman aged 45-60 years who had been exposed to COVID-19. Sequenced: PBMCs or T cells enriched from blood (not recorded which). The CDR3 sequence: CASSLWGPREAFF. Here the CDR3 DNA reads TGTGCCAGCAGTTTATGGGGGCCGCGGGAAGCTTTCTTT.